These T cell receptor beta chains were read from a single sample in a study of Ad26.COV2.S vaccination and SARS-CoV-2 variants. Produced via immunoSEQ multiplex PCR; TCRdb's table is partial and in-frame only. The table includes around 300,000 clones, roughly nine tenths detected once. Sequenced here: peripheral blood, sampled in a trial of Ad26.COV2.S vaccine versus placebo. The source of these receptors is a person between 18 and 65 years old who received the Ad26.COV2.S COVID-19 vaccine or a placebo. CDR3s include the opening cysteine and the closing phenylalanine or tryptophan. Fields, in order: V gene, J gene, D gene, clone size, CDR3 DNA, CDR3 protein. The D gene is left open where the match is weak. Expanded clones get a size class; other rows say once, few or many, or leave the size out.

TRBV19	TRBJ2-2	.	.	TGTGCCAGTGGGGGTTTTTCGGGGGAGCTGTTTTTT	CASGGFSGELFF
TRBV7-6	TRBJ2-7	.	.	TGTGCCAGCAGCTCTCGGGCTCCTAAGGTCCACGAGCAGTACTTC	CASSSRAPKVHEQYF
TRBV7-2	TRBJ2-5	.	.	TGTGCCAGCAGCTTAGTTTCGCGCGTACTACAAGAGACCCAGTACTTC	CASSLVSRVLQETQYF
TRBV4-3	TRBJ2-2	.	.	TGCGCCAGCAGCCAAGATAGGGGCAGGGGAAACACCGGGGAGCTGTTTTTT	CASSQDRGRGNTGELFF
TRBV6-4	TRBJ1-1	.	.	TGTGCCAGCAGTGAAGCAAGGGACACTGAAGCTTTCTTT	CASSEARDTEAFF
TRBV11-2	TRBJ2-3	.	.	TGTGCCAGCAGCTTCTCCGAGACAGCCACAGATACGCAGTATTTT	CASSFSETATDTQYF
TRBV5-6	TRBJ2-7	TRBD1	.	TGTGCCAGCAGCTTGGGAACAGGGGTTCACGAGCAGTACTTC	CASSLGTGVHEQYF
TRBV7-3	TRBJ2-1	TRBD1	.	TGTGCCAGCAGCCAATCGGGACAGGGCAATGAGCAGTTCTTC	CASSQSGQGNEQFF
TRBV28	TRBJ2-7	TRBD2	.	TGTGCCAGCAGTTTAGGTGGCGGGAGTTACCACGAGCAGTACTTC	CASSLGGGSYHEQYF
TRBV9	TRBJ2-1	.	once	TGTGCCAGCAGCGCCGAGGGGAGCTCCTACAATGAGCAGTTCTTC	CASSAEGSSYNEQFF
TRBV11-2	TRBJ2-1	TRBD1	.	TGTGCCAGCAGCCCAATACAGGGGACAGACAATGAGCAGTTCTTC	CASSPIQGTDNEQFF
TRBV7-3	TRBJ1-1	TRBD1	once	TGTGCCAGCAGCTCCGGACAGGGTGGTGGCACTGAAGCTTTCTTT	CASSSGQGGGTEAFF
TRBV11-1	TRBJ2-3	.	.	TGTGCCAGCAGGGACAAGGTCTATGCAGATACGCAGTATTTT	CASRDKVYADTQYF
TRBV5-6	TRBJ1-5	.	once	TGTGCCAGCAGCGACTCGGGCGGAGGCAATCAGCCCCAGCATTTT	CASSDSGGGNQPQHF
TRBV9	TRBJ1-6	.	.	TGTGCCAGCAGCTCCGCGGCAGGGTCCAATTCACCCCTCCACTTT	CASSSAAGSNSPLHF
TRBV27	TRBJ2-1	.	once	TGTGCCAGCAGTTTATCTGGGGTGCTGAACAATGAGCAGTTCTTC	CASSLSGVLNNEQFF
TRBV30	TRBJ2-3	.	.	TGTGCCTGGATGAAGGGAGGTACAGATACGCAGTATTTT	CAWMKGGTDTQYF
TRBV30	TRBJ1-4	.	.	TGTGCCTGGACTAGGACTCGGGACCTGCTGTTTTTT	CAWTRTRDLLFF
TRBV28	TRBJ2-7	TRBD1	.	TGTGCCAGCAGAGAGGACAGGGATCTCTACGAGCAGTACTTC	CASREDRDLYEQYF
TRBV3-1/TRBV3-2	TRBJ2-1	.	.	TGTGCCAGCAGCCAAATGACCTCGTACAATGAGCAGTTCTTC	CASSQMTSYNEQFF
TRBV7-9	TRBJ2-5	TRBD2	.	TGTGCCAGCAGCTTAACCCTAGCGGGGGGTGAAGAGACCCAGTACTTC	CASSLTLAGGEETQYF
TRBV14	TRBJ2-7	TRBD1	.	TGTGCCAGCAGCCCCCATAGGACAGGGACGAAGACCTACGAGCAGTACTTC	CASSPHRTGTKTYEQYF
TRBV4-3	TRBJ2-2	TRBD1	.	TGCGCCAGCAGCCAAGGGGGGACAGGGTTCGACGGGGAGCTGTTTTTT	CASSQGGTGFDGELFF
TRBV30	TRBJ2-7	.	.	TGTGCCTGGAGTGTAACAGGGGGGGCCTACGAGCAGTACTTC	CAWSVTGGAYEQYF
TRBV15	TRBJ1-3	.	once	TGTGCCACCAGCAGAGATGCCTACTCTGGAAACACCATATATTTT	CATSRDAYSGNTIYF
TRBV9	TRBJ1-6	.	.	TGTGCCAGCAGTGAGACCACAGCCTATTCACCCCTCCACTTT	CASSETTAYSPLHF
TRBV14	TRBJ1-1	.	.	TGTGCCAGCAGCCATGGGGCGACGAACACTGAAGCTTTCTTT	CASSHGATNTEAFF